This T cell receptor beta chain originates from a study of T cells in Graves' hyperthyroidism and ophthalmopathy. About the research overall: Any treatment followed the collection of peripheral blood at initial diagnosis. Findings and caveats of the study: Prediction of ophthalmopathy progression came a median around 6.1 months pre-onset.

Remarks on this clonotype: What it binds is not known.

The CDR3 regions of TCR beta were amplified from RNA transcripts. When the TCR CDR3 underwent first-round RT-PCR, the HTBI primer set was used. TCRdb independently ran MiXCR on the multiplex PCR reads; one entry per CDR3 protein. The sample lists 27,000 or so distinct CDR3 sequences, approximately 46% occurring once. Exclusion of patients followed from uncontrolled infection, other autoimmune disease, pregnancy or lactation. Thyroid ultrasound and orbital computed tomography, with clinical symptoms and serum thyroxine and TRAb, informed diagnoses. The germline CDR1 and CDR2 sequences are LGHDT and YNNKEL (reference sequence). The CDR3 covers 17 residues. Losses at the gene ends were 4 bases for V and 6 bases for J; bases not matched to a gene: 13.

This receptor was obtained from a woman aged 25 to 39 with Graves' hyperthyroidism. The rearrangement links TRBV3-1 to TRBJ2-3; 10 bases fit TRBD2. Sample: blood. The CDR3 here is CASSRYPGLADQDTQYF. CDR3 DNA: TGTGCCAGCAGCCGCTACCCAGGACTAGCGGACCAGGATACGCAGTATTTT.